Listed below are T cell receptor beta chains from one sample, sequenced in a study of identical twins. A single record per CDR3 protein comes from TCRdb applying MiXCR to the 5' RACE reads. This table has fewer than 550,000 distinct CDR3 sequences, over 12% appearing once. The sample was also linked to a second study, of yellow fever vaccine responses in identical twins.

The source material was CD4+ T cells sorted from blood. These receptor sequences come from a woman between 18 and 30 years old in good health. Both conserved end residues are part of each CDR3. The order of the fields is D gene, V gene, clone size, J gene, CDR3 protein, CDR3 DNA. The D gene is left open where the match is weak. Rows give clone size only sometimes, using once, few, many, or a class for an expanded clone.

-	TRBV7-3	-	TRBJ2-3	CASATEIGTQYF	TGTGCCAGCGCCACCGAGATCGGTACGCAGTATTTT
-	TRBV5-1	-	TRBJ2-1	CASSFGASVYNEQFF	TGCGCCAGCAGCTTCGGGGCTAGCGTCTACAATGAGCAGTTCTTC
-	TRBV6-1	-	TRBJ2-5	CASSTNSAGQETQYF	TGTGCCAGCAGTACAAACTCAGCGGGCCAAGAGACCCAGTACTTC
-	TRBV5-1	-	TRBJ2-1	CASSLIGSSNEQFF	TGCGCCAGCAGCTTGATCGGGTCCAGCAATGAGCAGTTCTTC
-	TRBV29-1	-	TRBJ2-5	CSVDLWETQYF	TGCAGCGTTGACCTTTGGGAGACCCAGTACTTC
-	TRBV7-2	few	TRBJ2-2	CASGKGDNTGELFF	TGTGCCAGCGGGAAGGGGGACAACACCGGGGAGCTGTTTTTT
-	TRBV6-5	-	TRBJ2-1	CASSYSRLTGKYNEQFF	TGTGCCAGCAGTTACTCTAGGTTAACGGGGAAGTACAATGAGCAGTTCTTC
TRBD2	TRBV5-1	-	TRBJ2-5	CASSLQTSGGTQETQYF	TGCGCCAGCAGCCTGCAGACTAGCGGGGGGACTCAAGAGACCCAGTACTTC
-	TRBV7-7	-	TRBJ2-3	CASSLGPPGLWGTDTQYF	TGTGCCAGCAGCTTAGGACCGCCGGGACTTTGGGGAACAGATACGCAGTATTTT
-	TRBV20-1	few	TRBJ2-1	CSARDPGSRQFF	TGCAGTGCTAGAGATCCCGGGAGTCGACAGTTCTTC
TRBD2	TRBV7-3	-	TRBJ2-1	CASSLIGGLAGGGGEQFF	TGTGCCAGCAGCTTAATTGGGGGACTAGCGGGAGGAGGGGGTGAGCAGTTCTTC
-	TRBV29-1	few	TRBJ2-6	CSVVTGANVLTF	TGCAGCGTGGTGACTGGGGCCAACGTCCTGACTTTC
-	TRBV20-1	-	TRBJ2-2	CSARGVNTGELFF	TGCAGTGCTAGAGGGGTTAACACCGGGGAGCTGTTTTTT
-	TRBV28	few	TRBJ1-5	CASSFIYQPQHF	TGTGCCAGCAGTTTCATTTATCAGCCCCAGCATTTT
TRBD1	TRBV2	-	TRBJ2-2	CASRDRVNTGELFF	TGTGCCAGCCGGGACAGGGTGAACACCGGGGAGCTGTTTTTT
-	TRBV3-1	-	TRBJ1-4	CASSQEWGGTLFGKLFF	TGTGCCAGCAGCCAAGAGTGGGGCGGGACCTTATTTGGAAAACTGTTTTTT
-	TRBV4-1	-	TRBJ2-1	CASRRPGGGNEQFF	TGCGCCAGCCGACGGCCAGGGGGGGGAAATGAGCAGTTCTTC
TRBD2	TRBV28	few	TRBJ2-1	CASSLPTSGNLPGFF	TGTGCCAGCAGTTTGCCGACTAGCGGGAACCTACCCGGGTTCTTC
-	TRBV5-1	few	TRBJ2-1	CASSLGPKGRNYNEQFF	TGCGCCAGCAGCTTGGGCCCCAAGGGCAGAAACTACAATGAGCAGTTCTTC
TRBD1	TRBV5-1	few	TRBJ2-1	CASITDRAPNEQFF	TGCGCCAGCATTACGGACAGGGCCCCCAATGAGCAGTTCTTC
TRBD1	TRBV5-1	few	TRBJ2-2	CASSWDSLNTGELFF	TGCGCCAGCAGCTGGGACAGCCTGAACACCGGGGAGCTGTTTTTT
-	TRBV5-1	few	TRBJ2-2	CASSSEALLSGELFF	TGCGCCAGCAGCTCTGAGGCCTTGCTTAGCGGGGAGCTGTTTTTT
-	TRBV24-1	-	TRBJ2-5	CATSDFGQETQYF	TGTGCCACCAGTGATTTTGGTCAAGAGACCCAGTACTTC
-	TRBV25-1	once	TRBJ2-5	CASSEGMGAVETQYF	TGTGCCAGCAGCGAAGGGATGGGGGCGGTGGAGACCCAGTACTTC
-	TRBV24-1	few	TRBJ2-5	CATSDLGSKETQYF	TGTGCCACCAGTGATTTGGGGAGCAAAGAGACCCAGTACTTC
TRBD1	TRBV20-1	-	TRBJ1-1	CSATPRTGSNTEAFF	TGCAGTGCAACCCCTAGGACAGGGTCGAACACTGAAGCTTTCTTT
TRBD2	TRBV5-1	many	TRBJ2-1	CATATSGDSYNEQFF	TGCGCCACCGCGACTAGCGGTGACTCCTACAATGAGCAGTTCTTC
TRBD2	TRBV5-1	-	TRBJ2-5	CASSLGGTSLGSEETQYF	TGCGCCAGCAGCTTGGGGGGGACTAGCCTTGGGAGCGAAGAGACCCAGTACTTC
-	TRBV6-2/TRBV6-3	-	TRBJ2-3	CASSYSLQGPSTDTQYF	TGTGCCAGCAGTTACTCGCTCCAGGGACCTAGCACAGATACGCAGTATTTT
-	TRBV6-1	-	TRBJ2-1	CASSGAVEQFF	TGTGCCAGCAGTGGGGCGGTTGAGCAGTTCTTC
-	TRBV10-3	-	TRBJ1-5	CAISDRGANQPQHF	TGTGCCATCAGTGACAGGGGTGCCAATCAGCCCCAGCATTTT
-	TRBV20-1	-	TRBJ2-3	CSARDSRGSRPDTQYF	TGCAGTGCTAGAGACTCTAGGGGGAGTCGCCCAGATACGCAGTATTTT
TRBD1	TRBV5-1	many	TRBJ1-1	CASSTLQGTGTEAFF	TGCGCCAGCAGCACTCTACAGGGGACGGGGACTGAAGCTTTCTTT
-	TRBV5-1	few	TRBJ2-5	CASSPQSVETQYF	TGCGCCAGCAGCCCCCAGTCCGTAGAGACCCAGTACTTC
TRBD1	TRBV20-1	many	TRBJ2-6	CSAATGGRSSGANVLTF	TGCAGTGCGGCAACAGGGGGTCGCAGTTCTGGGGCCAACGTCCTGACTTTC
TRBD1	TRBV20-1	few	TRBJ2-1	CSAPTGTGRNEQFF	TGCAGTGCCCCCACCGGGACAGGGAGGAATGAGCAGTTCTTC
TRBD2	TRBV20-1	few	TRBJ2-5	CSAWTSGYQETQYF	TGCAGTGCTTGGACTAGCGGGTACCAAGAGACCCAGTACTTC
-	TRBV11-3	-	TRBJ2-2	CASSLDRVSGELFF	TGTGCCAGCAGCTTAGATAGGGTTTCCGGGGAGCTGTTTTTT
-	TRBV3-1	-	TRBJ2-7	CASSQSVGAYYEQYF	TGTGCCAGCAGCCAATCGGTCGGGGCTTACTACGAGCAGTACTTC
-	TRBV7-8	few	TRBJ1-6	CASSEQDSPLHF	TGTGCCAGCAGCGAACAGGATTCACCCCTCCACTTT
TRBD2	TRBV5-1	few	TRBJ2-7	CASSGDLTSGPYEQYF	TGCGCCAGCAGCGGGGACTTGACTAGCGGACCCTACGAGCAGTACTTC
TRBD2	TRBV20-1	few	TRBJ2-7	CSAKSSRLAGEYEQYF	TGCAGTGCTAAAAGTTCTCGCCTAGCGGGAGAATACGAGCAGTACTTC
-	TRBV7-3	few	TRBJ2-1	CASSPHPSSAGSYNEQFF	TGTGCCAGCAGCCCCCACCCCTCTAGCGCCGGCTCCTACAATGAGCAGTTCTTC
TRBD1	TRBV29-1	few	TRBJ2-5	CSVAQGAGETQYF	TGCAGCGTTGCGCAGGGGGCTGGGGAGACCCAGTACTTC
TRBD1	TRBV11-2	few	TRBJ2-1	CASRSRDRDHEQFF	TGTGCCAGCAGGAGTAGGGACAGGGATCATGAGCAGTTCTTC
TRBD1	TRBV10-2	-	TRBJ2-2	CASSEWSGGSGELFF	TGCGCCAGCAGTGAGTGGTCAGGGGGCTCCGGGGAGCTGTTTTTT
-	TRBV15	-	TRBJ1-2	CATSSTGIGYTF	TGTGCCACCAGCAGTACAGGGATTGGCTACACCTTC
TRBD1	TRBV15	-	TRBJ2-2	CATSKGQGSGELFF	TGTGCCACCAGCAAGGGACAGGGTAGCGGGGAGCTGTTTTTT
TRBD2	TRBV5-1	few	TRBJ2-7	CASSFSRDYQSYEQYF	TGCGCCAGCAGCTTCAGCCGGGACTACCAGTCCTACGAGCAGTACTTC
-	TRBV12-3/TRBV12-4	few	TRBJ1-2	CASSTGTFAYGYTF	TGTGCCAGCAGTACCGGGACATTTGCCTATGGCTACACCTTC
-	TRBV7-9	-	TRBJ1-2	CASSLRSGTANYGYTF	TGTGCCAGCAGCTTAAGGTCGGGGACCGCTAACTATGGCTACACCTTC
-	TRBV7-2	few	TRBJ2-7	CASRRSGVGEQYF	TGTGCCAGCAGGAGGTCGGGGGTTGGCGAGCAGTACTTC
-	TRBV11-1	few	TRBJ2-6	CASTRQSGTSSPGANVLTF	TGTGCCAGCACACGACAATCCGGGACTTCAAGCCCTGGGGCCAACGTCCTGACTTTC
TRBD2	TRBV29-1	-	TRBJ2-1	CSVETSLAGSYNEQFF	TGCAGCGTTGAAACTAGCCTAGCGGGCTCCTACAATGAGCAGTTCTTC